These 10 T cell receptor beta chains came from one sample sequenced in a study of molecular identifiers for immune sequencing clone quantification. One entry per CDR3 protein, called by TCRdb with MiXCR from the PCR reads. The sample has some 100,000 distinct CDR3 sequences; under 40% are singletons. Sequencing was performed on naive CD8+ T cells from blood, with Jurkat cell RNA spiked in. Subset specified: FACS-sorted CD8+CD4-CCR7+CD45RA+ naive T cells. These TCRs come from a human donor in good health. Some libraries in this study had Jurkat cell RNA spiked in.

Turning to this clonotype: Here the CDR3 omits its conserved ending phenylalanine or tryptophan, so a read error is the likely source. The chain combines TRBV12-3 or TRBV12-4 with TRBJ2-7; 7 bases are shared with TRBD1. Trimming at V came to 4 bases and at J to 3 bases, leaving 3 bases not matched to a gene. This CDR3 contains 13 residues. CDR3 sequence reads: CASSWTGDYEQYS. DNA for the CDR3: TGTGCCAGCAGTTGGACAGGAGACTACGAGCAGTACTCC.

This clonotype was counted at least ten times. A much larger clone differs from this one at a single base, so this may be a read error. CDR3 in DNA: TGTGCCAGCAGTGCAGGGGGCTACGAGCAGTACTTC. Translating gives CASSAGGYEQYF. The rearrangement joins TRBV6-1 to TRBJ2-7; 7 nucleotides line up with TRBD1. The J segment lost 3 bases and the V segment lost 4 bases, leaving 0 bases of the junction unmatched. Germline V gene sequence: CDR1 MNHNS, CDR2 SASEGT. The CDR3 has 12 amino acids.

For this clonotype: At one end the junction does not follow the germline gene, possibly because of a read error. The chain combines TRBV29-1 with TRBJ2-7; weak D call: TRBD1 (5 bases). This CDR3 is 13 amino acids long. Germline values: CDR1 SQVTM, CDR2 ANQGSEA. The CDR3 DNA reads as TGCAGCGTTGAAGGGGGCGAAACCTGCGAGCAGAACTTC. This sequence encodes CSVEGGETCEQNF.

This clonotype was seen at least ten times. The V call is TRBV9, the J call TRBJ1-1, with D unresolved. V was trimmed by 2 bases and J by 0 bases, leaving 11 bases between them. CDR3 length equals 15 residues. From germline, CDR1 is SGDLS and CDR2 YYNGEE. As DNA, the CDR3 is TGTGCCAGCAGCGTCTTAACAGCCATGAACACTGAAGCTTTCTTT. Its translation: CASSVLTAMNTEAFF.

This clonotype was found a few times. The V and J genes are TRBV6-5 and TRBJ2-7; 7 bases align to TRBD1. There are 13 residues in the CDR3. J was trimmed by 4 bases and V by 6 bases; bases with no gene match: 6. The germline V gene has CDR1 MNHEY and CDR2 SVGAGI. The CDR3 here is CASRGYRGYEQYF. DNA of the CDR3: TGTGCCAGCAGGGGATACAGGGGATACGAGCAGTACTTC.

This clonotype appeared many times. The J gene is TRBJ1-1, the V gene TRBV5-5; 9 bases are a match to TRBD1. The ends lost 4 bases at V and 6 bases at J; junction bases unmatched: 7. The length of the CDR3 is 14 residues. Germline V gene lookup returns CDR1 SGHKS and CDR2 YYEKEE (reference sequence). The CDR3 is CASSLRDRVAEAFF. The CDR3 DNA reads TGTGCCAGCAGCCTCCGGGACAGGGTCGCTGAAGCTTTCTTT.

About this clonotype: A much larger clone lies one base from this, so it may be a read error. This sequence joins TRBV28 and TRBJ2-7; D remains unclear. The CDR3 extends over 13 amino acids. Trimming took 3 bases from V and 5 from J, leaving 11 bases between them. Germline-derived CDR1 and CDR2 are MDHEN and SYDVKM. CDR3 coding DNA: TGTGCCAGCAGTTTCCTGGATACCCACGAGCAGTACTTC. Its protein product is CASSFLDTHEQYF. Drawing the rest from reference TRBV28 and TRBJ2-7, the complete variable domain is DVKVTQSSRYLVKRTGEKVFLECVQDMDHENMFWYRQDPGLGLRLIYFSYDVKMKEKGDIPEGYSVSREKKERFSLILESASTNQTSMYLCASSFLDTHEQYFGPGTRLTVT.

The sample holds a few counts of this clonotype. CDR3 in amino acids: CASSGQFSNQPQHF. The DNA for the CDR3 is TGTGCCAGCAGTGGACAGTTTAGCAATCAGCCCCAGCATTTT. The chain employs TRBV7-9 and TRBJ1-5; a possible D gene is TRBD1 (6 bases). CDR3 length equals 14 residues. The germline gives CDR1 SEHNR, CDR2 FQNEAQ (reference sequence). V lost 6 bases to trimming and J lost 0 bases, with 9 bases between them.

As regards this clonotype: This sequence may be a read error, since a much larger clone differs from it by one base. The chain recombines TRBV6-2 or TRBV6-3 with TRBJ1-1, with D possibly being TRBD1 (6 bases). CDR1 MNHEY and CDR2 SVGEGT come from the germline V gene. Trimming took off 5 bases at V and 6 bases at J, with 19 bases between the two ends. The CDR3 has 15 amino acids. CDR3 protein: CASSPPRGGGAEAFF. CDR3 in DNA: TGTGCCAGCAGTCCCCCTCGAGGGGGAGGGGCTGAAGCTTTCTTT.

CDR3 DNA: TGTGCCAGCAGTCCCTTACCGGCCCGCAGGGGCCAAGAGACCCAGTACTTC. Translating gives CASSPLPARRGQETQYF. The rearrangement uses TRBV27 and TRBJ2-5; D is perhaps TRBD1 (6 bases). The CDR3 totals 17 residues. The V gene's germline CDR1 is MNHEY and CDR2 SMNVEV (reference sequence). The germline V and J ends were trimmed by 5 bases and 1 base, with 20 bases remaining between them.